The subject of this entry is one T cell receptor (beta chain). This clone has a single count. Its cognate antigen has yet to be identified. No quality values exist for individual bases; no much larger clone is one base distant. At one collaborating source in Seattle, patients were enrolled during active infection and were followed longitudinally through the course of disease. The collaborating institutions used their own protocols to collect whole blood in K2EDTA tubes. For TCRbeta analysis, collaborator samples were shipped as frozen whole blood, as isolated PBMCs, or as DNA extracted from either sample type. This sample is drawn from a study of blood T cell repertoires in COVID-19 (dated by TCRdb to 2018 to 2020). Background for the entire study: Collaborator samples came from the United States, Italy and Spain and covered acute and convalescent phases of COVID-19. The prospective study material was composed of cDNA or gDNA derived from T cells, B-cell-depleted T cells, or PBMCs. Deeply sampled blood TCRbeta repertoires from subjects exposed to, actively infected with, or recovered from COVID-19 were included in the dataset. The repertoires were released in a freely available public database meant as a resource for research on the immune response to SARS-CoV-2. The samples were drawn from the first 160 participants of the ongoing ImmuneRACE study and from 950 to 1,500 subjects provided by 6 global collaborators. The sample metadata nearly always contained a de-identified subject ID, COVID-19 status, age in years and sex. Where available, HLA class I and class II types were obtained from metadata supplied by the sample provider rather than from assay-based typing.

Measured from the cysteine to the phenylalanine, the CDR3 is 12 residues long. Here the CDR3 DNA is all that survives: 36 bases in frame from base 1. CDR1 and CDR2, per the germline V gene, are SGHAT and FQNNGV. V and J are truncated by 7 bases and 2 bases respectively, leaving an intervening sequence of 8 bases. Paper-wide results and their limitations: How much clinical and demographic metadata was included differed by source and by participant, and the metadata was provided uncurated.

TCRbeta CDR3 regions were amplified from genomic DNA by means of the immunoSEQ Assay, a bias-controlled multiplex PCR. The paper's data handling went like this. Within the assay, amplification of reference gene primers was used to estimate how many nucleated cells each sample contained. Sequence reads were collapsed and filtered to measure the absolute abundance of every unique TCRbeta CDR3 rearrangement. For each sample, productive Simpson clonality was calculated as the square root of Simpson's diversity index across productive rearrangements. The clones in this table, taken by TCRdb from immuneACCESS, are in-frame only. Not every clone is retained; where verified, under half of the shortfall comes from an unresolved V gene, and the cause of the rest is unknown. V and J calls and clone size are those listed in that table; D and trimming were worked out from the DNA. This sample is represented by hundreds of thousands of clones; about 91% of them were singletons. The ten largest clones take up around 6.5% of the sample.

The V gene is TRBV11-2 and the J gene is TRBJ1-2; no confident D gene assignment can be made. Sequencing was performed on peripheral blood. The sequence came from a woman aged 30 to 39 with COVID-19, enrolled during active disease. The DNA sequence is as follows: TGTGCCAGCACGACGGGGAACTATGGCTACACCTTC. This translates into CASTTGNYGYTF.